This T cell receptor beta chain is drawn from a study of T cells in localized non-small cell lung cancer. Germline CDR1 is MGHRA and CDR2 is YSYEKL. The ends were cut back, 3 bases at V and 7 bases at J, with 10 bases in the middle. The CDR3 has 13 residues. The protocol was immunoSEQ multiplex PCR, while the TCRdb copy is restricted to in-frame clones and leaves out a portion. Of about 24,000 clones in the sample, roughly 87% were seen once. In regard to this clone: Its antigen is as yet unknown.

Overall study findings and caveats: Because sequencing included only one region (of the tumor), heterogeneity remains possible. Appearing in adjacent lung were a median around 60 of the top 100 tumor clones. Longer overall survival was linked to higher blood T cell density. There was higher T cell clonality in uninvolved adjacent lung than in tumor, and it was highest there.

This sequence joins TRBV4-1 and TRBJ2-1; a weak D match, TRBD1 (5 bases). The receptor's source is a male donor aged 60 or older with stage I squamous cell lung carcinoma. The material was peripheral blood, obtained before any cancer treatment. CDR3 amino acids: CASSQLRENEQFF. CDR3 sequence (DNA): TGCGCCAGCAGCCAGCTCAGGGAAAATGAGCAGTTCTTC.